One TCR beta chain is described in this entry. The data were taken from a study of blood T cells in healthy people across ages. Healthy Caucasian individuals from Russia aged roughly 6 to 90 were enrolled as donors. For every donor, a draw yielded 8.5 to 10 milliliters of peripheral blood. The use of a sample-barcoded 5' primer and a J-beta primer mix characterized a second PCR of roughly 6 to 11 cycles. TCRdb ran MiXCR on the 5' RACE reads and lists one entry per CDR3 protein. The sample has 850,000 to 1,000,000 distinct CDR3 sequences, roughly 48% seen once. The clonotype was recovered from a man aged 25 to 40 in good health. Sequencing input: blood.

The CDR3 DNA is TGTGCCAGCACCTCCTCGGGACAGGGATATTTAGGCTATGGCTACACCTTC. It is translated as CASTSSGQGYLGYGYTF. This sequence joins TRBV28 and TRBJ1-2; the match to TRBD1 covers 9 bases. CDR3 size: 17 residues. V shed 7 bases, J shed 4 bases, and the junction held 16 bases outside the gene matches. CDR1 and CDR2 from the germline V gene are MDHEN and SYDVKM.